The rows below give T cell receptor beta chains drawn from one sample of a study of T cell responses to AZD1222 COVID-19 vaccine. The repertoire was sequenced with immunoSEQ multiplex PCR; TCRdb's copy has only in-frame clones and lacks some. The table has 100,000 to 150,000 clones, less than 95% seen once; the top ten hold about 7%. The material sequenced was peripheral blood, taken on day 0 of AZD1222 vaccination. These receptor sequences come from an adult in good health. Each CDR3 is given with its conserved first and last residue. The order of the fields is CDR3 length, J gene, D gene, V gene, clone size, CDR3 DNA, CDR3 protein. D genes are given only for firm matches. Expanded clones get a size class; other rows say once, few or many, or leave the size out.

CDR3 length: 14
J gene: TRBJ2-2
D gene: .
V gene: TRBV30
clone size: .
CDR3 DNA: TGTGCCTGGGGGCCGGGTCTTAACGCCGGGGAGCTGTTTTTT
CDR3 protein: CAWGPGLNAGELFF

CDR3 length: 16
J gene: TRBJ2-7
D gene: .
V gene: TRBV4-3
clone size: .
CDR3 DNA: TGCGCCAGCAGCCAAGAGTGGAGCTATAACTCCTACGAGCAGTACTTC
CDR3 protein: CASSQEWSYNSYEQYF

CDR3 length: 13
J gene: TRBJ1-4
D gene: .
V gene: TRBV10-2
clone size: .
CDR3 DNA: TGCGCCAGCAGCTTCGACTATAATGAAAAACTGTTTTTT
CDR3 protein: CASSFDYNEKLFF

CDR3 length: 14
J gene: TRBJ2-5
D gene: TRBD2
V gene: TRBV27
clone size: medium-sized
CDR3 DNA: TGTGCCAGCAGGCCCGGGGGACTAAAAGAGACCCAGTACTTC
CDR3 protein: CASRPGGLKETQYF

CDR3 length: 15
J gene: TRBJ2-3
D gene: .
V gene: TRBV6-6
clone size: .
CDR3 DNA: TGTGCCAGCAGTTATGTAGGGTCTAGCACAGATACGCAGTATTTT
CDR3 protein: CASSYVGSSTDTQYF

CDR3 length: 13
J gene: TRBJ1-1
D gene: TRBD1
V gene: TRBV7-2
clone size: .
CDR3 DNA: TGTGCCAGCAGCTCGCTGACAGGGGGCGTTGCTTTCTTT
CDR3 protein: CASSSLTGGVAFF

CDR3 length: 14
J gene: TRBJ2-5
D gene: TRBD2
V gene: TRBV7-9
clone size: .
CDR3 DNA: TGTGCCAGCAGCCCTCTAGCGGTGGGAGAGACCCAGTACTTC
CDR3 protein: CASSPLAVGETQYF

CDR3 length: 15
J gene: TRBJ2-7
D gene: TRBD2
V gene: TRBV5-1
clone size: .
CDR3 DNA: TGCGCCAGCAGCACCCTGACTAGCGGGGCCTACGAGCAGTACTTC
CDR3 protein: CASSTLTSGAYEQYF

CDR3 length: 17
J gene: TRBJ2-1
D gene: .
V gene: TRBV7-3
clone size: few
CDR3 DNA: TGTGCCAGCAGCCGCGTGGGGGCAGGGCAAAGGTACAATGAGCAGTTCTTC
CDR3 protein: CASSRVGAGQRYNEQFF

CDR3 length: 14
J gene: TRBJ2-7
D gene: TRBD1
V gene: TRBV19
clone size: .
CDR3 DNA: TGTGCCAGTAGTACGACAGGGGCGGCCTACGAGCAGTACTTC
CDR3 protein: CASSTTGAAYEQYF

CDR3 length: 19
J gene: TRBJ2-3
D gene: TRBD2
V gene: TRBV6-7
clone size: .
CDR3 DNA: TGTGCCAGCAGTTACTCGATGGTACTAGCGGGTTCCGGTGGGGATACGCAGTATTTT
CDR3 protein: CASSYSMVLAGSGGDTQYF

CDR3 length: 15
J gene: TRBJ1-1
D gene: .
V gene: TRBV7-2
clone size: .
CDR3 DNA: TGTGCCAGCAGCCTAGGGGGGACCGTCAACACTGAAGCTTTCTTT
CDR3 protein: CASSLGGTVNTEAFF

CDR3 length: 15
J gene: TRBJ2-3
D gene: TRBD2
V gene: TRBV25-1
clone size: few
CDR3 DNA: TGTGCCAGCAGTCTAGCGGGGGGGCGGGCAGATACGCAGTATTTT
CDR3 protein: CASSLAGGRADTQYF

CDR3 length: 14
J gene: TRBJ1-1
D gene: .
V gene: TRBV6-2/TRBV6-3
clone size: .
CDR3 DNA: TGTGCCAGCAGTATCGGGACCCAGAACACTGAAGCTTTCTTT
CDR3 protein: CASSIGTQNTEAFF

CDR3 length: 12
J gene: TRBJ2-7
D gene: .
V gene: TRBV28
clone size: .
CDR3 DNA: TGTGCCAGCAGTTCTCGGACGAACGAGCAGTACTTC
CDR3 protein: CASSSRTNEQYF

CDR3 length: 13
J gene: TRBJ1-3
D gene: .
V gene: TRBV30
clone size: .
CDR3 DNA: TGTGCCTGGGAACGTAGCTCTGGAAACACCATATATTTT
CDR3 protein: CAWERSSGNTIYF

CDR3 length: 14
J gene: TRBJ2-3
D gene: TRBD1
V gene: TRBV27
clone size: few
CDR3 DNA: TGTGCCAGCAGCTTTCACCTGGACAGGGCGAAAGAAGCTTTT
CDR3 protein: CASSFHLDRAKEAF

CDR3 length: 15
J gene: TRBJ1-2
D gene: .
V gene: TRBV7-9
clone size: .
CDR3 DNA: TGTGCCAGCACCGGGCAGGGTTGGAGTTCTAGGGGCTACACCTTC
CDR3 protein: CASTGQGWSSRGYTF

CDR3 length: 15
J gene: TRBJ1-6
D gene: .
V gene: TRBV11-2
clone size: .
CDR3 DNA: TGTGCCAGCAGCCCACCTGGCTCCTATAATTCACCCCTCCACTTT
CDR3 protein: CASSPPGSYNSPLHF

CDR3 length: 14
J gene: TRBJ2-2
D gene: .
V gene: TRBV10-3
clone size: few
CDR3 DNA: TGTGCCATCAGTGAGTCCAGCAACACCGGGGAGCTGTTTTTT
CDR3 protein: CAISESSNTGELFF

CDR3 length: 14
J gene: TRBJ2-2
D gene: TRBD1
V gene: TRBV19
clone size: .
CDR3 DNA: TGTGCCAGTCAGACAGGGTGGGACACCGGGGAGCTGTTTTTT
CDR3 protein: CASQTGWDTGELFF

CDR3 length: 17
J gene: TRBJ1-3
D gene: .
V gene: TRBV7-2
clone size: .
CDR3 DNA: TGTGCCAGCAGCCCCCTACCCGGGTGGGGGTCGGGAAACACCATATATTTT
CDR3 protein: CASSPLPGWGSGNTIYF

CDR3 length: 18
J gene: TRBJ1-6
D gene: .
V gene: TRBV3-1/TRBV3-2
clone size: .
CDR3 DNA: TGTGCCAGCAGCCAAGGCCACAGGGATAGCTCCTATAATTCACCCCTCCACTTT
CDR3 protein: CASSQGHRDSSYNSPLHF

CDR3 length: 15
J gene: TRBJ2-5
D gene: TRBD2
V gene: TRBV10-3
clone size: .
CDR3 DNA: TGTGCCATCAGTGGGGGACTAGCGGTCCAAGAGACCCAGTACTTC
CDR3 protein: CAISGGLAVQETQYF

CDR3 length: 14
J gene: TRBJ2-3
D gene: .
V gene: TRBV5-1
clone size: .
CDR3 DNA: TGCGCCAGCAGCCTAAGGGGAGGCACAGATACGCAGTATTTT
CDR3 protein: CASSLRGGTDTQYF

CDR3 length: 18
J gene: TRBJ2-5
D gene: TRBD2
V gene: TRBV7-9
clone size: .
CDR3 DNA: TGTGCCAGCAGCACCCAGAAAGCGGGGGGGCCGTGGCGGGAGACCCAGTACTTC
CDR3 protein: CASSTQKAGGPWRETQYF

CDR3 length: 13
J gene: TRBJ2-2
D gene: .
V gene: TRBV24-1
clone size: .
CDR3 DNA: TGTGCCACCAGTGAAAGGGGAACCGGGGAGCTGTTTTTT
CDR3 protein: CATSERGTGELFF

CDR3 length: 13
J gene: TRBJ1-1
D gene: .
V gene: TRBV18
clone size: .
CDR3 DNA: TGTGCCAGCTCACCCGTTATGAACACTGAAGCTTTCTTT
CDR3 protein: CASSPVMNTEAFF

CDR3 length: 13
J gene: TRBJ2-7
D gene: .
V gene: TRBV7-2
clone size: .
CDR3 DNA: TGTGCCAGCAGCCCCCAGGGTACCTACGAGCAGTACTTC
CDR3 protein: CASSPQGTYEQYF

CDR3 length: 15
J gene: TRBJ1-2
D gene: .
V gene: TRBV2
clone size: .
CDR3 DNA: TGTGCCAGCAGTGAAGAGGGCAGGGATGGGATCGGCTACACCTTC
CDR3 protein: CASSEEGRDGIGYTF

CDR3 length: 17
J gene: TRBJ2-3
D gene: TRBD2
V gene: TRBV9
clone size: .
CDR3 DNA: TGTGCCAGCAGCGGTAGCGGGGGGGCCACCCATACAGATACGCAGTATTTT
CDR3 protein: CASSGSGGATHTDTQYF

CDR3 length: 15
J gene: TRBJ1-2
D gene: TRBD1
V gene: TRBV5-5
clone size: .
CDR3 DNA: TGTGCCAGCAGCTCCCTACCGGACAGGGGTGAAGGCTACACCTTC
CDR3 protein: CASSSLPDRGEGYTF

CDR3 length: 14
J gene: TRBJ2-4
D gene: TRBD2
V gene: TRBV29-1
clone size: .
CDR3 DNA: TGCAGCGCCCGAGGGACTAGCGGGGGGGACATTCAGTACTTC
CDR3 protein: CSARGTSGGDIQYF

CDR3 length: 16
J gene: TRBJ1-2
D gene: .
V gene: TRBV6-5
clone size: .
CDR3 DNA: TGTGCCAGCAGTTACGGAAGCGGAACAGGGCACTATGGCTACACCTTC
CDR3 protein: CASSYGSGTGHYGYTF

CDR3 length: 15
J gene: TRBJ2-2
D gene: TRBD2
V gene: TRBV7-3
clone size: .
CDR3 DNA: TGTGCCAGCAGCCTCGGGGGGAGTGGCACCGGGGAGCTGTTTTTT
CDR3 protein: CASSLGGSGTGELFF

CDR3 length: 14
J gene: TRBJ2-7
D gene: .
V gene: TRBV6-6
clone size: once
CDR3 DNA: TGTGCCAGCAGTTACTCGGCAGAAACCTACGAGCAGTACTTC
CDR3 protein: CASSYSAETYEQYF

CDR3 length: 13
J gene: TRBJ1-2
D gene: .
V gene: TRBV7-8
clone size: .
CDR3 DNA: TGTGCCAGCAGCGATCTGGGTCGGCATGGCTACACCTTC
CDR3 protein: CASSDLGRHGYTF

CDR3 length: 15
J gene: TRBJ1-3
D gene: .
V gene: TRBV14
clone size: .
CDR3 DNA: TGTGCCAGCAGCCCCTGGGTATCCTCTGGAAACACCATATATTTT
CDR3 protein: CASSPWVSSGNTIYF

CDR3 length: 13
J gene: TRBJ2-6
D gene: .
V gene: TRBV12-3/TRBV12-4
clone size: .
CDR3 DNA: TGTGCCAGCAGTTTAAATGGGGCCAACATCCTGACTTTC
CDR3 protein: CASSLNGANILTF

CDR3 length: 17
J gene: TRBJ1-6
D gene: .
V gene: TRBV11-2
clone size: .
CDR3 DNA: TGTGCCAGCAGCCGCCGTATGGGGGGGGCCGTTAATTCACCCCTCCACTTT
CDR3 protein: CASSRRMGGAVNSPLHF

CDR3 length: 15
J gene: TRBJ1-5
D gene: .
V gene: TRBV27
clone size: .
CDR3 DNA: TGTGCCAGCAGTTTATCCCCGGGGAGCAATCAGCCCCAGCATTTT
CDR3 protein: CASSLSPGSNQPQHF

CDR3 length: 16
J gene: TRBJ2-1
D gene: TRBD2
V gene: TRBV29-1
clone size: .
CDR3 DNA: TGCAGCGTTGAAGATCTTCTTGCGGGGGGCGTGGGTGAGCAGTTCTTC
CDR3 protein: CSVEDLLAGGVGEQFF

CDR3 length: 15
J gene: TRBJ1-3
D gene: TRBD1
V gene: TRBV5-1
clone size: .
CDR3 DNA: TGCGCCAGCAGCTTAACCTGGACAGGCGGAAACACCATATATTTT
CDR3 protein: CASSLTWTGGNTIYF

CDR3 length: 13
J gene: TRBJ1-1
D gene: .
V gene: TRBV5-5
clone size: .
CDR3 DNA: TGTGCCAGCAGCTTGGTGGGTGACACTGAAGCTTTCTTT
CDR3 protein: CASSLVGDTEAFF

CDR3 length: 15
J gene: TRBJ2-5
D gene: .
V gene: TRBV7-3
clone size: .
CDR3 DNA: TGTGCCAGCAGCTTAGGTCAGGGAAGGGGAGAGACCCAGTACTTC
CDR3 protein: CASSLGQGRGETQYF

CDR3 length: 13
J gene: TRBJ2-7
D gene: .
V gene: TRBV5-8
clone size: .
CDR3 DNA: TGTGCCAGCAGCTCGAGGACGGGGCACGAGCAGTACTTC
CDR3 protein: CASSSRTGHEQYF

CDR3 length: 14
J gene: TRBJ2-7
D gene: TRBD2
V gene: TRBV4-2
clone size: once
CDR3 DNA: TGTGCCAGCGAGATGGGAAGCGGGGGTTCCGAGCAGTACTTC
CDR3 protein: CASEMGSGGSEQYF

CDR3 length: 15
J gene: TRBJ2-2
D gene: TRBD1
V gene: TRBV7-9
clone size: once
CDR3 DNA: TGTGCCAGCAGCTTGGGACAGGGGGCCACCGGGGAGCTGTTTTTT
CDR3 protein: CASSLGQGATGELFF

CDR3 length: 13
J gene: TRBJ2-5
D gene: .
V gene: TRBV19
clone size: .
CDR3 DNA: TGTGCCAGTAGTAGGGACACCCAAGAGACCCAGTACTTC
CDR3 protein: CASSRDTQETQYF

CDR3 length: 15
J gene: TRBJ1-6
D gene: .
V gene: TRBV4-1
clone size: .
CDR3 DNA: TGCGCCAGCAGCCAAGAAGGTGTATTAGGATCACCCCTCCACTTT
CDR3 protein: CASSQEGVLGSPLHF

CDR3 length: 17
J gene: TRBJ2-7
D gene: TRBD1
V gene: TRBV7-2
clone size: .
CDR3 DNA: TGTGCCAGCAGCCTGTATTGGGGACAGCCAAGGGTCTACGAGCAGTACTTC
CDR3 protein: CASSLYWGQPRVYEQYF

CDR3 length: 14
J gene: TRBJ2-1
D gene: TRBD1
V gene: TRBV5-7
clone size: .
CDR3 DNA: TGTGCCAGCACCAGCCCACAGGGGGACAATGAGCAGTTCTTC
CDR3 protein: CASTSPQGDNEQFF

CDR3 length: 16
J gene: TRBJ1-4
D gene: .
V gene: TRBV7-9
clone size: .
CDR3 DNA: TGTGCCAGCAGCTTATCCCACAGTGCAACTAATGAAAAACTGTTTTTT
CDR3 protein: CASSLSHSATNEKLFF

CDR3 length: 16
J gene: TRBJ2-3
D gene: TRBD2
V gene: TRBV6-6
clone size: .
CDR3 DNA: TGTGCCAGCATTCCTAGAGCGGGGGGGCCCCCAGATACGCAGTATTTT
CDR3 protein: CASIPRAGGPPDTQYF

CDR3 length: 11
J gene: TRBJ1-1
D gene: .
V gene: TRBV5-1
clone size: .
CDR3 DNA: TGCGCCAGCAGCTTTAACACTGAAGCTTTCTTT
CDR3 protein: CASSFNTEAFF

CDR3 length: 15
J gene: TRBJ1-2
D gene: TRBD1
V gene: TRBV5-1
clone size: .
CDR3 DNA: TGCGCCAGCAGCGATCCCGGACAGGGGTTTAATGGCTACACCTTC
CDR3 protein: CASSDPGQGFNGYTF

CDR3 length: 12
J gene: TRBJ2-2
D gene: .
V gene: TRBV10-2
clone size: .
CDR3 DNA: TGCGCCAGCAGTCAGAACACCGGGGAGCTGTTTTTT
CDR3 protein: CASSQNTGELFF

CDR3 length: 15
J gene: TRBJ1-4
D gene: .
V gene: TRBV4-3
clone size: .
CDR3 DNA: TGCGCCAGCAGCCAAGGAGGGGCTCAGACAGAAAAACTGTTTTTT
CDR3 protein: CASSQGGAQTEKLFF

CDR3 length: 16
J gene: TRBJ1-5
D gene: TRBD1
V gene: TRBV23-1
clone size: .
CDR3 DNA: TGCGCCAGCAGTCACCAGGGACAGGATAGCAATCAGCCCCAGCATTTT
CDR3 protein: CASSHQGQDSNQPQHF